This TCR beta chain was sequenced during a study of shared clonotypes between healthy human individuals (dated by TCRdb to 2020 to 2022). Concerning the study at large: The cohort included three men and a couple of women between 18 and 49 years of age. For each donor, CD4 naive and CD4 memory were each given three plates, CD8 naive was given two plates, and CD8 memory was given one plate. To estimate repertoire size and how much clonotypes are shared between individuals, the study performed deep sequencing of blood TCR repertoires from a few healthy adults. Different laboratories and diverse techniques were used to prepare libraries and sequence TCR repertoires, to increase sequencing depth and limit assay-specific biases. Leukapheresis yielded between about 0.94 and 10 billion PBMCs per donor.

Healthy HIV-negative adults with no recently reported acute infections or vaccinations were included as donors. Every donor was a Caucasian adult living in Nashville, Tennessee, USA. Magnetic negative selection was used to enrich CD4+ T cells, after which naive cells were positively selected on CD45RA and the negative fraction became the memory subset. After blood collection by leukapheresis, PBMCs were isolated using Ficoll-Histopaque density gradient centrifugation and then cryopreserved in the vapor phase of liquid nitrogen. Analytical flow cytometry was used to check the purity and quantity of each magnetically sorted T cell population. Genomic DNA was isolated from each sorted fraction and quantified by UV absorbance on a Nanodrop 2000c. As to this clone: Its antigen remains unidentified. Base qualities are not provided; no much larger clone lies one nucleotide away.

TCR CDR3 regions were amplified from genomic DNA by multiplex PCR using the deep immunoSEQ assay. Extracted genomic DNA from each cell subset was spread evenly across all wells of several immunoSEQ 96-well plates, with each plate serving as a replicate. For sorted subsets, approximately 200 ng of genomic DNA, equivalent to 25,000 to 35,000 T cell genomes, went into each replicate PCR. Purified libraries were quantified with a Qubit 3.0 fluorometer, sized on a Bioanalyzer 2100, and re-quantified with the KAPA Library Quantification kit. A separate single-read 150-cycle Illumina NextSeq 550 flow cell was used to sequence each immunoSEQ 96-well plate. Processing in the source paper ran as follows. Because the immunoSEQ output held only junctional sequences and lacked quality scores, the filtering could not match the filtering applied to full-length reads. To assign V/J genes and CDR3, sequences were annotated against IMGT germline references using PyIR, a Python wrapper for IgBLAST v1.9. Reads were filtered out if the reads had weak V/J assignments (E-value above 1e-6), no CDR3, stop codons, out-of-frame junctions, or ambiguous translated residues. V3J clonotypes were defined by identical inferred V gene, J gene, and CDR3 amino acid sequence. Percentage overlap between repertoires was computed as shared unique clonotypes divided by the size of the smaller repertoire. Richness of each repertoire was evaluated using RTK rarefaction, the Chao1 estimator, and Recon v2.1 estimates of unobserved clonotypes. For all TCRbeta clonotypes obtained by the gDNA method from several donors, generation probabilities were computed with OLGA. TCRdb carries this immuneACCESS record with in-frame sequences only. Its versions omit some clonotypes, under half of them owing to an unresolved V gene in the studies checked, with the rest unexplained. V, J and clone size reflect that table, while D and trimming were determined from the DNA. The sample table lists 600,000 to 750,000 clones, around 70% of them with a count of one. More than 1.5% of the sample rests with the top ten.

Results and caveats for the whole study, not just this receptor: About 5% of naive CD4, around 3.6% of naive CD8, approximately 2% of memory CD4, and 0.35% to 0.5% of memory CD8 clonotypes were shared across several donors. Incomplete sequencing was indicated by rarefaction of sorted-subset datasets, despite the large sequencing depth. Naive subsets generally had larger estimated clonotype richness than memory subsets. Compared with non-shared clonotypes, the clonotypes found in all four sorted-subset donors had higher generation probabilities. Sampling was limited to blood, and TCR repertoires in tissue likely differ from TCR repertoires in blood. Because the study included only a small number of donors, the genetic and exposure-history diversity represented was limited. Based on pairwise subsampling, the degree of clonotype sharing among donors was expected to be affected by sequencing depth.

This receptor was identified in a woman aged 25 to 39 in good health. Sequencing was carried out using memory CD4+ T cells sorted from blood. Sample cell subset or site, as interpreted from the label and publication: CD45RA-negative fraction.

The DNA sequence reads TGCAGCGTTGTACGGGGGGACAAGAAGGGGACCCAGTACTTC. This yields the protein CSVVRGDKKGTQYF. The rearrangement combines TRBV29-1 with TRBJ2-5, with TRBD2 perhaps the D gene, on 7 matching bases. Per the germline V gene, SQVTM is the CDR1 and ANQGSEA is the CDR2. The CDR3 starts with the cysteine, ends with the phenylalanine, and has 14 residues. Only the CDR3 portion is preserved as DNA: 42 bases, with reading frame beginning at the first base. V and J lose 4 bases and 7 bases, and a span of 19 bases separates them.